These 18 T cell receptor beta chains were all obtained from the same sample, sequenced in a study of T cells in Graves' hyperthyroidism and ophthalmopathy. TCR beta CDR3 regions were amplified from RNA transcripts. Using the HTBI primer set, a first-round RT-PCR was run on the TCR CDR3. TCRdb used MiXCR to reprocess the multiplex PCR reads, holding one entry per CDR3 protein. The sample holds a few hundred thousand distinct CDR3 sequences, 15% to 17% seen once. Material: blood. Receptors were obtained from a woman aged 30 to 39 with Graves' hyperthyroidism.

This clonotype has more than one count but fewer than ten. V is TRBV6-2 or TRBV6-3 and J is TRBJ2-7; D remains unclear. The V gene lost 8 bases and the J gene lost 2 bases, with 7 bases spanning the gap. CDR3 length: 11 residues. Germline CDR1 reads MNHEY; CDR2 reads SVGEGT. The CDR3 coding sequence is TGTGCCAGCGGAAAGGCCTACGAGCAGTACTTC. Translation gives CASGKAYEQYF.

The chain recombines TRBV19 with TRBJ2-2; 14 bases agree with TRBD2. The CDR3 runs to 19 residues. V trimming: 8 bases; J trimming: 4 bases; junction bases outside the gene matches: 15. CDR1 is LNHDA and CDR2 is SQIVND in the germline V gene (reference sequence). CDR3 protein: CASDPGTSGRLRVTGELFF. Here the CDR3 DNA reads TGTGCCAGTGATCCGGGGACTAGCGGGAGACTACGAGTCACCGGGGAGCTGTTTTTT.

The chain couples TRBV6-2 or TRBV6-3 to TRBJ1-1; TRBD1 agrees at 9 bases. The V and J ends lost 6 bases and 0 bases, in that order; junction bases with no gene match: 11. Germline V CDR1 and CDR2: MNHEY, SVGEGT. The CDR3 runs 17 residues. DNA for the CDR3: TGTGCCAGCAGCCGGGACCGGGACAGGGATGTGAACACTGAAGCTTTCTTT. It codes for CASSRDRDRDVNTEAFF.

The rearrangement links TRBV2 to TRBJ1-2; D gene unclear. The V gene lost 6 bases and the J gene lost 5 bases, with 19 bases spanning the gap. The CDR3 loop spans 15 amino acids. CDR1 and CDR2 (germline): SNHLY, FYNNEI. The CDR3 DNA reads TGTGCCAGCAGACCCATGGACGGATCAATATATGGCTACACCTTC. Translation: CASRPMDGSIYGYTF.

This clonotype was observed a few times. The chain uses TRBV27 and TRBJ1-1; D not certain. Trimming left V 2 bases short and J 5 bases short, with 12 bases between. This CDR3 comprises 14 residues. Germline CDR1 MNHEY, CDR2 SMNVEV (reference sequence). The CDR3 region is CASSLRRAGTEAFF. The CDR3, as DNA: TGTGCCAGCAGTTTACGGAGGGCGGGGACTGAAGCTTTCTTT.

This clonotype showed up many times. The chain recombines TRBV2 with TRBJ2-1; D possibly corresponds to TRBD1 (6 bases). Germline-derived CDR1 and CDR2 are SNHLY and FYNNEI. The length of the CDR3 is 13 residues. V lost 11 bases, J lost 8 bases, and 19 bases lay in between. For the CDR3, the DNA is TGTGCCGCCCCAGGGGTTTTGGGGGATGAGCAGTTCTTC. It specifies CAAPGVLGDEQFF.

The CDR3: CSASPAGAIGELFF. The CDR3 DNA reads as TGCAGTGCTAGCCCAGCGGGAGCAATCGGGGAGCTGTTTTTT. This chain joins TRBV20-1 and TRBJ2-2; 8 bases line up with TRBD2. The germline gives CDR1 DFQATT, CDR2 SNEGSKA (reference sequence). The CDR3 has 14 amino acids. The ends lost 3 bases at V and 7 bases at J; junction bases unmatched: 7.

With respect to this clonotype: With a much larger clone just one base away, this may be a read error. CDR3 nucleotides: TGCAGCGTTGAAAGTACTAGCGGGGGGTCCCACGGGACCCAGTACTTC. This sequence encodes CSVESTSGGSHGTQYF. The rearrangement joins TRBV29-1 to TRBJ2-5; TRBD2 matches at 12 bases. Per the germline V gene, CDR1 is SQVTM and CDR2 is ANQGSEA. This CDR3 comprises 16 residues. Unmatched junction bases numbered 11, after V lost 2 bases and J lost 7 bases.

Many counts were recorded for this clonotype. V usage is TRBV20-1 and J usage is TRBJ2-1, with 11 bases that match TRBD2. Germline V CDR1 and CDR2: DFQATT, SNEGSKA (reference sequence). Trimming at V came to 0 bases and at J to 8 bases, leaving 9 bases not matched to a gene. This CDR3 comprises 16 residues. CDR3 coding DNA: TGCAGTGCTAGAGATGCTAATAGCGGGAGGGCCGATGAGCAGTTCTTC. Translation: CSARDANSGRADEQFF.

The V call is TRBV5-1, the J call TRBJ1-1; TRBD1 is a possible D gene (5 bases). Trimming cost V 6 bases and J 8 bases, with 8 bases left between them. Germline V gene lookup returns CDR1 SGHRS and CDR2 YFSETQ. The CDR3 loop spans 10 amino acids. DNA for the CDR3: TGCGCCAGCACGGGGGTGGAAGCTTTCTTT. Translating it yields CASTGVEAFF.

This clonotype was observed at least ten times. This chain uses TRBV28 with TRBJ1-1, with 8 bases lining up with TRBD1. V was pared by 10 bases and J by 4 bases, with 14 bases of the junction left unmatched. The CDR3 loop spans 15 amino acids. Germline assignment: CDR1 MDHEN and CDR2 SYDVKM. The CDR3: CANPLRQGPSTEAFF. DNA of the CDR3: TGTGCCAACCCACTTCGACAGGGGCCCAGCACTGAAGCTTTCTTT.

CDR3: CATSPRTGVGANVLTF. The DNA of the CDR3 is TGTGCCACCAGCCCTAGAACAGGGGTCGGGGCCAACGTCCTGACTTTC. The chain employs TRBV15 and TRBJ2-6, with 7 positions matching TRBD1. Looked up from germline, CDR1 is LNHNV and CDR2 is YYDKDF (reference sequence). Trimming took 5 bases from V and 4 from J; bases not matched to a gene: 8. The CDR3 has 16 amino acids.

The table lists this clonotype with many counts. The gene calls are TRBV5-1 and TRBJ2-1; 9 nucleotides align to TRBD1. This CDR3 region has 13 residues. V lost 7 bases, J lost 5 bases, and 4 bases stayed unmatched. Germline CDR1 SGHRS, CDR2 YFSETQ. The chain's CDR3 is CASSGQGHNEQFF. In nucleotides, the CDR3 is TGCGCCAGCTCGGGACAGGGACACAATGAGCAGTTCTTC.

This clonotype was counted ten times or more. Here the CDR3 DNA reads TGCAGTGCTCAGATTGGGGATACGCAGTATTTT. Protein: CSAQIGDTQYF. The chain is built from TRBV20-1 and TRBJ2-3; D remains unclear. Trimming left V 5 bases short and J 6 bases short, with 9 bases between. Germline CDR1 and CDR2: DFQATT and SNEGSKA (reference sequence). This CDR3 is built from 11 residues.

This clonotype appeared many times. The genes are TRBV27 and TRBJ2-7; possible D gene TRBD1, 6 bases. The V end lost 10 bases, the J end lost 5 bases, and 12 bases lay between the germline ends. The CDR3 runs 11 residues. Germline loops: CDR1 MNHEY, CDR2 SMNVEV (reference sequence). CDR3 protein: CAIRRGNEQYF. The DNA for the CDR3 is TGTGCCATCCGAAGGGGGAACGAGCAGTACTTC.

This clonotype was found many times. The rearrangement joins TRBV5-1 to TRBJ1-2, with 10 bases that match TRBD1. With V trimmed by 0 bases and J by 0 bases, 11 bases remained unmatched. The V gene's germline CDR1 is SGHRS and CDR2 YFSETQ. There are 19 residues in the CDR3. The CDR3 spells CASSLGFGGTGAPNYGYTF. The CDR3 DNA follows: TGCGCCAGCAGCTTGGGATTTGGCGGGACAGGGGCACCTAACTATGGCTACACCTTC.

This clonotype has at least ten counts. The CDR3 DNA follows: TGTGCCAGCAGTTCCGACAGGGGAAATCAGCCCCAGCATTTT. Its translation: CASSSDRGNQPQHF. This chain joins TRBV28 and TRBJ1-5; TRBD1 matches 8 bases. CDR1 is MDHEN, CDR2 SYDVKM, per germline. Trimming took 4 bases from V and 4 from J; bases not matched to a gene: 3. CDR3 length: 14 residues.

This clonotype has more than one count but fewer than ten. The CDR3 is CASSLDGLGTDTQYF. CDR3 in DNA: TGCGCCAGCAGCTTGGATGGACTAGGGACAGATACGCAGTATTTT. V is TRBV5-1 and J is TRBJ2-3; TRBD2 aligns across 7 bases. J gave up 3 bases and V 0 bases, and 4 bases lay outside the gene matches. There are 15 residues in the CDR3. Germline V gives CDR1 SGHRS, CDR2 YFSETQ.